This T cell receptor beta chain originates from a study of blood T cell repertoires in COVID-19. Using immunoSEQ multiplex PCR, the repertoire was profiled, and TCRdb retains in-frame clones only, with some absent. The top ten clones hold around 15% of a sample with around 220,000 clones, 88% of them seen once. The source material was PBMCs or T cells enriched from blood (not recorded which). The TCR originated in a woman between 50 and 59 years old with acute COVID-19.

CDR3 sequence: CASSERQASQPQHF. In DNA form, the CDR3 reads TGTGCCAGCAGTGAGCGACAGGCGAGTCAGCCCCAGCATTTT. The V and J genes are TRBV2 and TRBJ1-5; D is possibly TRBD1 (6 bases). This CDR3 is 14 amino acids long. Trimming removed 3 bases at V and 6 bases at J, with 12 bases between. The germline gives CDR1 SNHLY, CDR2 FYNNEI.